One sample yielded the 32 T cell receptor beta chains listed below, sequenced in a study of T cell responses to AZD1222 COVID-19 vaccine. Repertoires were generated with immunoSEQ multiplex PCR, while TCRdb's copy carries only in-frame clones and drops some. The table includes some 120,000 clones, 88% detected once. This specimen consisted of peripheral blood, obtained on day 0 of MenACWY control vaccination. Receptors were obtained from an adult in good health.

V gene TRBV2 combines with J gene TRBJ2-3; TRBD1 agrees at 12 bases. With 6 bases clipped from V and 3 bases from J, the junction kept 7 bases outside the gene matches. Looked up from germline, CDR1 is SNHLY and CDR2 is FYNNEI. The CDR3 sequence is 16 residues long. The DNA for the CDR3 is TGTGCCAGCAGGTTGGGACAGGGGGCCGGGACAGATACGCAGTATTTT. Its protein is CASRLGQGAGTDTQYF.

V and J are TRBV4-1 and TRBJ2-1; 7 positions match TRBD2. Germline CDR1 reads MGHRA; CDR2 reads YSYEKL. This CDR3 has 17 amino acids. The junction had 9 bases not matched to a gene; V was cut back by 4 bases and J by 0 bases. CDR3 bases: TGCGCCAGCAGCCTCTGGGGAGCGGGATCCTCCTACAATGAGCAGTTCTTC. It translates to CASSLWGAGSSYNEQFF.

J is TRBJ2-7 and V is TRBV18, with 11 bases matching TRBD2. This CDR3 has 19 residues. Germline V lookup: CDR1 KGHSH, CDR2 LQKENI. The V segment lost 0 bases and the J segment 7 bases; nucleotides outside the gene matches: 17. The CDR3 region is CASSPPGLAAGGPSREQYF. The CDR3 DNA reads as TGTGCCAGCTCACCACCGGGACTAGCGGCGGGAGGCCCCTCGAGGGAGCAGTACTTC.

This chain connects TRBV9 to TRBJ2-2; a weak D match, TRBD1 (5 bases). CDR1 SGDLS and CDR2 YYNGEE come from the germline V gene. The V gene lost 6 bases and the J gene lost 3 bases, with 12 bases spanning the gap. The CDR3 length is 14 residues. CDR3 bases: TGTGCCAGCAATGCAGGGTCATACACCGGGGAGCTGTTTTTT. Translated, it gives CASNAGSYTGELFF.

The chain is built from TRBV28 and TRBJ2-1; 8 bases align to TRBD2. J was trimmed by 0 bases and V by 2 bases; bases with no gene match: 0. In germline, CDR1 is MDHEN, CDR2 SYDVKM. This CDR3 contains 15 residues. CDR3 sequence: CASSLSGSSYNEQFF. The DNA of the CDR3 is TGTGCCAGCAGTTTAAGCGGGAGCTCCTACAATGAGCAGTTCTTC.

This chain uses TRBV3-1 (or the pseudogene TRBV3-2) with TRBJ2-3, with unresolved D. CDR3 length: 12 residues. V lost 3 bases to trimming and J lost 5 bases, with 6 bases between them. Per germline, CDR1 LGHDT and CDR2 YNNKEL (reference sequence). The CDR3 spells CASSHRRDTQYF. The CDR3 DNA is TGTGCCAGCAGCCACCGTCGAGATACGCAGTATTTT.

The rearrangement links TRBV4-1 to TRBJ1-4, with D perhaps matching TRBD1 (5 bases). CDR3 length equals 15 residues. Trimming shortened V by 4 bases and J by 6 bases, and 15 bases separated the two germline ends. Germline V gives CDR1 MGHRA, CDR2 YSYEKL. The CDR3 DNA follows: TGCGCCAGCAGCCTGTCCGGGACGTGGGATGAAAAACTGTTTTTT. Amino acids: CASSLSGTWDEKLFF.

Note on this clone: In the same sample, other DNA sequences code for this CDR3. J is TRBJ1-6 and V is TRBV12-3 or TRBV12-4; D might be TRBD1 (6 bases). This CDR3 has 13 amino acids. Trimming pared 3 bases from V and 8 bases from J, leaving 8 bases between. The CDR3 protein is CASSLGGDSPLHF. The CDR3, as DNA: TGTGCCAGCAGTTTGGGGGGCGATTCACCCCTCCACTTT.

The chain uses TRBV9 and TRBJ2-1, with D possibly being TRBD2 (5 bases). The CDR3 contains 15 residues. Germline V lookup: CDR1 SGDLS, CDR2 YYNGEE. V gave up 2 bases and J gave up 1 base, with 10 bases separating them. The DNA of the CDR3 is TGTGCCAGCAGCGTCTGGGAGTCATCCTACAATGAGCAGTTCTTC. Amino acid sequence: CASSVWESSYNEQFF. Full variable domain (rest looked up from reference TRBV9 and TRBJ2-1): DSGVTQTPKHLITATGQRVTLRCSPRSGDLSVYWYQQSLDQGLQFLIQYYNGEERAKGNILERFSAQQFPDLHSELNLSSLELGDSALYFCASSVWESSYNEQFFGPGTRLTVL.

The chain recombines TRBV6-5 with TRBJ2-3; maybe TRBD2 (6 bases). The V and J ends lost 0 bases and 5 bases respectively, with 12 bases between them. From germline, CDR1 is MNHEY and CDR2 SVGAGI. The CDR3 runs 15 residues. CDR3 protein: CASSYSIPSEDTQYF. CDR3 coding DNA: TGTGCCAGCAGTTACTCGATTCCTAGCGAAGATACGCAGTATTTT.

CDR3 in amino acids: CASRWTVGRGYTF. In nucleotides, the CDR3 is TGTGCCAGCAGGTGGACAGTGGGACGCGGCTACACCTTC. This chain connects TRBV28 to TRBJ1-2; TRBD1 is a possible D gene (6 bases). Germline assignment: CDR1 MDHEN and CDR2 SYDVKM. The CDR3 spans 13 residues. V was pared by 6 bases and J by 8 bases, with 16 bases between.

This sequence joins TRBV5-4 and TRBJ1-1; D call uncertain. This CDR3 has 14 residues. V dropped 0 bases and J dropped 1 base, with 7 bases sitting between them. Looked up from germline, CDR1 is SGHNT and CDR2 is YYREEE (reference sequence). CDR3 loop: CASSLVEKNTEAFF. The DNA of the CDR3 is TGTGCCAGCAGCTTGGTCGAAAAGAACACTGAAGCTTTCTTT.

The gene calls are TRBV28 and TRBJ1-1, with D tentatively TRBD1 (6 bases). The CDR3 sequence is 14 residues long. Trimming cost V 4 bases and J 1 base, with 10 bases left between them. Germline-derived CDR1 and CDR2 are MDHEN and SYDVKM. The CDR3 bases are TGTGCCAGCAGTTGGACAGTGAAGAACACTGAAGCTTTCTTT. Translation gives CASSWTVKNTEAFF.

This clone occurred a few times. V is TRBV5-4 and J is TRBJ1-1; TRBD1 is a possible D gene (5 bases). Between the trimmed V and J ends, which lost 1 base and 1 base, there was a span of 8 bases. Per the germline V gene, CDR1 is SGHNT and CDR2 is YYREEE (reference sequence). The CDR3 runs to 14 residues. CDR3 protein: CASSLTTGNTEAFF. In nucleotides, the CDR3 is TGTGCCAGCAGCTTGACAACAGGGAACACTGAAGCTTTCTTT.

The V and J genes are TRBV5-4 and TRBJ2-7; D is unclear. V was clipped by 0 bases and J by 0 bases, with 10 bases between them. CDR3 length: 15 residues. The germline V gene encodes CDR1 SGHNT and CDR2 YYREEE (reference sequence). This CDR3 is CASSLEPRSSYEQYF. DNA for the CDR3: TGTGCCAGCAGCTTGGAACCCCGGAGCTCCTACGAGCAGTACTTC.

The V and J genes are TRBV6-5 and TRBJ1-2, with unresolved D. The CDR3 totals 15 residues. Trimming took 0 bases from V and 4 from J, leaving 12 bases between them. CDR1 MNHEY and CDR2 SVGAGI come from the germline V gene. The CDR3 here is CASSYSFLGTYGYTF. CDR3 sequence (DNA): TGTGCCAGCAGTTACTCGTTTCTCGGAACCTATGGCTACACCTTC.

Comments on this clone: A read error may produce the germline difference seen at one junction end. V is TRBV28 and J is TRBJ2-7; the D is unclear. The germline gives CDR1 MDHEN, CDR2 SYDVKM. The CDR3 has 13 residues. CDR3 protein: CASSFHIGHEKYF. The DNA of the CDR3 is TGTGCCAGCAGTTTCCACATTGGGCACGAGAAGTACTTC.

The gene calls are TRBV7-9 and TRBJ1-1; possible D gene TRBD1, 6 bases. V was trimmed by 5 bases and J by 4 bases, leaving 11 bases between them. This CDR3 contains 13 residues. CDR1 and CDR2 from the germline V gene are SEHNR and FQNEAQ (reference sequence). CDR3 coding DNA: TGTGCCAGCAGCGCACAGGGATCCACTGAAGCTTTCTTT. It translates to CASSAQGSTEAFF.

This clone has just one count. V and J are TRBV5-6 and TRBJ2-3; D is undetermined. The CDR3 loop spans 13 amino acids. Germline values: CDR1 SGHDT, CDR2 YYEEEE. V gave up 4 bases and J gave up 0 bases, with 6 bases separating them. CDR3 bases: TGTGCCAGCAGCACCCCAAGCACAGATACGCAGTATTTT. Protein: CASSTPSTDTQYF.

This rearrangement joins TRBV28 to TRBJ1-4, with 8 bases fitting TRBD1. The CDR3 extends over 14 amino acids. After removal of 5 bases from V and 8 bases from J, the junction contained 7 bases not matched to a gene. Germline CDR1 MDHEN, CDR2 SYDVKM. The CDR3 protein is CASSRQGREEKLFF. CDR3 sequence (DNA): TGTGCCAGCAGTAGACAGGGGCGGGAAGAAAAACTGTTTTTT. Full variable domain (outside the CDR3, taken from reference TRBV28 and TRBJ1-4): DVKVTQSSRYLVKRTGEKVFLECVQDMDHENMFWYRQDPGLGLRLIYFSYDVKMKEKGDIPEGYSVSREKKERFSLILESASTNQTSMYLCASSRQGREEKLFFGSGTQLSVL.

J is TRBJ1-2 and V is TRBV7-3; 12 nucleotides agree with TRBD1. This CDR3 is built from 16 residues. Germline CDR1 reads SGHTA; CDR2 reads FQGTGA. J was trimmed by 3 bases and V by 5 bases; bases with no gene match: 7. The CDR3 DNA reads as TGTGCCAGCAGCCCCGGGGGGACAGGGGGCCACTATGGCTACACCTTC. This sequence encodes CASSPGGTGGHYGYTF. The full variable domain, rest sourced from reference TRBV7-3 and TRBJ1-2, is GAGVSQTPSNKVTEKGKYVELRCDPISGHTALYWYRQSLGQGPEFLIYFQGTGAADDSGLPNDRFFAVRPEGSVSTLKIQRTERGDSAVYLCASSPGGTGGHYGYTFGSGTRLTVV.

The rearrangement joins TRBV2 to TRBJ2-4; 8 bases agree with TRBD1. V was pared by 3 bases and J by 2 bases, with 3 bases of the junction left unmatched. This CDR3 comprises 15 residues. Germline CDR1 reads SNHLY; CDR2 reads FYNNEI. The CDR3 DNA sequence: TGTGCCAGCAGTGAGGACAGGGCATCCAAAAACATTCAGTACTTC. Translation gives CASSEDRASKNIQYF.

The CDR3 is CASGLTPGTGGRPQHF. CDR3 DNA: TGTGCTAGTGGTTTGACCCCCGGGACAGGAGGAAGGCCCCAGCATTTT. The chain combines TRBV12-5 with TRBJ1-5; the match to TRBD1 covers 8 bases. There are 16 residues in the CDR3. Trimming cost V 2 bases and J 9 bases; bases outside gene matches: 12. Germline V gene sequence: CDR1 LGHNT, CDR2 FRNRAP.

J is TRBJ2-2 and V is TRBV29-1, with a tentative D call TRBD2 (5 bases). The CDR3 runs to 13 residues. Germline V gene data show CDR1 as SQVTM and CDR2 as ANQGSEA. The V end lost 6 bases, the J end lost 6 bases, and 14 bases lay between the germline ends. The CDR3 spells CSVAGYSAGELFF. CDR3 in DNA: TGCAGCGTAGCCGGATATAGCGCCGGGGAGCTGTTTTTT.

The chain links TRBV5-1 to TRBJ2-7; 8 nucleotides line up with TRBD2. This CDR3 region has 18 residues. Looked up from germline, CDR1 is SGHRS and CDR2 is YFSETQ. V lost 3 bases to trimming and J lost 1 base; unmatched junction nucleotides: 15. CDR3 DNA: TGCGCCAGCAGCTGGTCCAGCGGGAGTCCCACTCCTTCCTACGAGCAGTACTTC. It specifies CASSWSSGSPTPSYEQYF.

This chain joins TRBV9 and TRBJ1-1; D call uncertain. Trimming left V 4 bases short and J 6 bases short, with 13 bases between. In germline, CDR1 is SGDLS, CDR2 YYNGEE. There are 13 residues in the CDR3. Here the CDR3 reads CASSPSGGPEAFF. CDR3 coding DNA: TGTGCCAGCAGCCCTTCCGGAGGGCCTGAAGCTTTCTTT. The whole variable domain, filled in from reference TRBV9 and TRBJ1-1, reads DSGVTQTPKHLITATGQRVTLRCSPRSGDLSVYWYQQSLDQGLQFLIQYYNGEERAKGNILERFSAQQFPDLHSELNLSSLELGDSALYFCASSPSGGPEAFFGQGTRLTVV.

The chain combines TRBV4-1 with TRBJ2-7; 11 bases match TRBD1. Germline-derived CDR1 and CDR2 are MGHRA and YSYEKL. The V and J ends lost 0 bases and 6 bases, in that order; junction bases with no gene match: 4. The CDR3 totals 15 residues. Written as DNA, the CDR3 is TGCGCCAGCAGCCAAGATCTGGGACAGGGGGTCGAGCAGTACTTC. Amino acids: CASSQDLGQGVEQYF.

This CDR3 is CASSQDGTAYNEQFF. In DNA form, the CDR3 reads TGTGCCAGCAGCCAAGACGGGACGGCATACAATGAGCAGTTCTTC. J is TRBJ2-1 and V is TRBV3-1 (or the pseudogene TRBV3-2), with D tentatively TRBD1 or TRBD2 (5 bases each). The length of the CDR3 is 15 residues. Germline V gene lookup returns CDR1 LGHDT and CDR2 YNNKEL (reference sequence). V shed 0 bases and J shed 4 bases, with 10 bases lying between them.

The chain combines TRBV3-1 (or the pseudogene TRBV3-2) with TRBJ1-4; 7 positions agree with TRBD1. The V and J ends lost 0 bases and 5 bases, in that order; junction bases with no gene match: 9. The V gene's germline CDR1 is LGHDT and CDR2 YNNKEL (reference sequence). The CDR3 length is 17 residues. Here the CDR3 reads CASSQEAPGQRNEKLFF. DNA for the CDR3: TGTGCCAGCAGCCAAGAGGCCCCGGGACAGAGAAATGAAAAACTGTTTTTT.

The genes are TRBV19 and TRBJ1-1, with a tentative D call TRBD1 (5 bases). The length of the CDR3 is 15 residues. Germline V gives CDR1 LNHDA, CDR2 SQIVND (reference sequence). Trimming shortened V by 5 bases and J by 1 base, and 14 bases separated the two germline ends. The CDR3 nucleotides are TGTGCCAGTAGTCTCCGGGACGGCTCGAACACTGAAGCTTTCTTT. Amino acid sequence: CASSLRDGSNTEAFF.

This chain joins TRBV19 and TRBJ2-2, with D uncertain. The CDR3 is made up of 15 amino acids. V was clipped by 1 base and J by 2 bases, with 8 bases between them. Germline CDR1 and CDR2: LNHDA and SQIVND (reference sequence). CDR3 in amino acids: CASSIVWSNTGELFF. The CDR3 DNA reads as TGTGCCAGTAGTATAGTTTGGAGTAACACCGGGGAGCTGTTTTTT.

The chain employs TRBV9 and TRBJ2-7, with D perhaps assigned TRBD1 or TRBD2 (5 bases each). Trimming cost V 0 bases and J 3 bases, with 13 bases left between them. Germline V CDR1 and CDR2: SGDLS, YYNGEE. This CDR3 is built from 15 residues. CDR3 nucleotide sequence: TGTGCCAGCAGCGTAGGTGAGGGGCAAAACTACGAGCAGTACTTC. Amino acid sequence: CASSVGEGQNYEQYF.